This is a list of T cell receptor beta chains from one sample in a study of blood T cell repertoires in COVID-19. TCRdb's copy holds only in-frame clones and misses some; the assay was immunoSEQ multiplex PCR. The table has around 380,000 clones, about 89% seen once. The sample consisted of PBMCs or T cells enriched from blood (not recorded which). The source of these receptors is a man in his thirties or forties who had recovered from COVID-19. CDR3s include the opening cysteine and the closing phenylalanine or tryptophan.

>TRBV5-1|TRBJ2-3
CASSLAVGARTDTQYF
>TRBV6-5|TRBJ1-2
CASSLFDRGYGYTF
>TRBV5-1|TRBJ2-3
CASSLGGPDTDTQYF
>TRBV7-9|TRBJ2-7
CASSKLVQGSYEQYF
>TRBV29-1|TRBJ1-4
CSVEPGPGRSRRGEKLFF
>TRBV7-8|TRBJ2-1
CASSATGQGSYNEQFF
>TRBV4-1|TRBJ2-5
CASSQDHRGLETQYF
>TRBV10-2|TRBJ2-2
CASTRQQPGELFF
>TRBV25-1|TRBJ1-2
CASSASPGTGLYGYTF
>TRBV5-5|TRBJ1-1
CASSFRLSGTGRGGTEAFF
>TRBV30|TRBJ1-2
CAWSVRVYGGYTF
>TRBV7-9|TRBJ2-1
CASSPTGGGEQFF
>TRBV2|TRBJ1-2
CARRQGPQSNYGYTF
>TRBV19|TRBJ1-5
CASSSWPNQPQHF
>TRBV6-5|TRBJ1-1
CASHQGVEAFF
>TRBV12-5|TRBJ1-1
CASRTGLENTEAFF
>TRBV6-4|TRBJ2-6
CASSTGALGGANVLTF
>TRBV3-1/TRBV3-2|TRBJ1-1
CASSLWGVPEAFF
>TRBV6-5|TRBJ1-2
CASSPGVGEGGYTF
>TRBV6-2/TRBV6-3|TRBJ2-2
CASSWLRDRINTGELFF
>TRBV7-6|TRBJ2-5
CASSYYGETQYF
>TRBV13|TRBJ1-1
CASTPAGWVEAFF
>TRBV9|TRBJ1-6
CASTERQGASSPLHF
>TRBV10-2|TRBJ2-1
CASSEQRGGAYNEQFF
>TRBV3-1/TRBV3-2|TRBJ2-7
CASSTVGGRRLSYEQYF
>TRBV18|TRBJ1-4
CASSRQGATTNEKLFF
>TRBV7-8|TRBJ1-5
CASSGTDSNQPQHF
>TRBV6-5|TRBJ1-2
CATSTGVGLHYGYTF
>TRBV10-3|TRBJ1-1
CAISESETTGVTEAFF
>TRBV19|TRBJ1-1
CASSIERGNTEAFF
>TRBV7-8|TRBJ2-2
CASRPKGRMNTGELFF
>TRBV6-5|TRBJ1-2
CASSYGGGGYTF
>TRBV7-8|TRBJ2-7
CASSLGEGQGSYEQYF
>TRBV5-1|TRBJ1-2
CASSPSGDLNYGYTF
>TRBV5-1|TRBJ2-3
CASSLRQTDTQYF
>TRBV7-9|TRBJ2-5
CASSREGAETQYF
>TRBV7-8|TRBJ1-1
CASRPGTGNTEAFF
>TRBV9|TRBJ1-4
CASSPSFSPTNEKLFF
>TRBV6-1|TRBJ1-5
CASSEVYRDRRQPQHF
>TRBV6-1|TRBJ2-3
CASSEAQIRDRVTDTQYF
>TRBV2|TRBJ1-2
CASTEGRGDYGYTF
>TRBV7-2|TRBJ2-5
CASSFDRPVGTQYF
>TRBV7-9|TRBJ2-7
CASSLNSNEQYF
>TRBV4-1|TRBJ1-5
CASSQDYSLSNQPQHF
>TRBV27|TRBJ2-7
CASSLVGLADEQYF
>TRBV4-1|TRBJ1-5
CASSQRTGGGQPQHF
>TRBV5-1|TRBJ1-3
CASSLLSGNTIYF
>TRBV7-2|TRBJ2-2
CASSLVRGTGELFF
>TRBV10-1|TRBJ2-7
CASTPDRAGEQYF
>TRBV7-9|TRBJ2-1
CASSLGASGDEQFF
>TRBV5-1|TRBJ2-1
CASSLDSPLYNEQFF
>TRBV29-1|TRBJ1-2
CSVVGGDGYTF
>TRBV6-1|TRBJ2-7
CASSERGDLAYEQYF
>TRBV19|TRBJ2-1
CASSLRGNNEQFF
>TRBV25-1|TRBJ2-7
CASSGTGLIYEQYF
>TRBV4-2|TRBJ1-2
CASSQDSGSYGYTF
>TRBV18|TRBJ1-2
CASSPDRGKNYGYTF
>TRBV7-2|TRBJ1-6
CASRRNEGIPLHF
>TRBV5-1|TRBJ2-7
CASRLLAGTTYEQYF